This T cell receptor (beta chain) was found in a study of regulatory T cells in long-lasting Graves disease. Study findings and constraints: The researchers studied only peripheral blood, not thyroid tissue. Gene preferences differed: TRBV28, TRBJ1-2, TRBJ2-5 in persistent cases.

This clonotype has a count of ten or more. Its antigen is undetermined. Time point in this sample: persistent/refractory GD, antithyroid drugs over 5 years with positive TRAb. The TCR library was made from RNA that had been extracted from PBMCs in TRIzol. CDR3-region Arm-PCR and iRepertoire HTBI primers produced the TCR beta libraries. TCRdb passed the multiplex PCR reads through MiXCR, listing each CDR3 protein once. The sample has approximately 400,000 distinct CDR3 sequences; around a quarter are singletons. CDR1 and CDR2 (germline): SEHNR, FQNEAQ (reference sequence). V was cut by 5 bases and J by 2 bases, with 19 bases left in between. The CDR3 runs to 16 residues.

This clonotype was sampled from a female donor with Graves disease. The chain employs TRBV7-9 and TRBJ2-7; the D call may be TRBD1 or TRBD2 (7 bases each). The sample was peripheral blood mononuclear cells (PBMCs), taken when the disease was refractory, from a patient treated with antithyroid drugs. CDR3 amino acids: CASSPGGGARAYEQYF. CDR3 nucleotide sequence: TGTGCCAGCAGCCCAGGGGGGGGAGCTCGAGCCTACGAGCAGTACTTC.